This entry lists 23 T cell receptor beta chains sequenced from one sample in a study of spatial heterogeneity in lung cancer. General study findings and limits: Tumor mutation count correlated with how many alpha and beta TCRs expanded intratumorally.

One entry per CDR3 protein results from TCRdb running MiXCR on the 5' RACE reads. The sample shows over 1,500 distinct CDR3 sequences, more than 4.5% of them seen only once. These receptors lack a known antigen. Time point given: sample taken at primary tumor resection. Sequenced here: lung tumor tissue, sampled at surgery. These receptors were collected from a male donor with early-stage non-small cell lung cancer.

Within the sample, this clonotype is medium-sized (0.01 to 0.1%). V gene TRBV20-1 combines with J gene TRBJ2-2; D tentatively fits TRBD1 or TRBD2 (6 bases each). The CDR3 consists of 17 residues. Trimming removed 5 bases from V and 3 bases from J, with 22 bases in between. Germline values: CDR1 DFQATT, CDR2 SNEGSKA (reference sequence). The CDR3 DNA sequence: TGCAGTGCTCGACCTCCTGCAGGGGAGGAGTACACCGGGGAGCTGTTTTTT. It encodes CSARPPAGEEYTGELFF.

By sample share, this clonotype is medium-sized. The J gene is TRBJ2-2, the V gene TRBV12-3 or TRBV12-4, with 8 bases aligning to TRBD2. The CDR3 covers 15 residues. V gave up 3 bases and J gave up 5 bases; unmatched junction bases: 5. This CDR3 reads CASSLGLEGTGELFF. Here the CDR3 DNA reads TGTGCCAGCAGTTTGGGACTAGAAGGGACCGGGGAGCTGTTTTTT.

By sample share, this clonotype is medium-sized. V and J are TRBV6-6 and TRBJ2-3, with a weak D call TRBD2 (6 bases). The germline V and J ends were trimmed by 11 bases and 0 bases, with 15 bases remaining between them. The CDR3 runs 14 residues. Germline lookup yields CDR1 MNHNY and CDR2 SVGAGI (reference sequence). The CDR3: CASDRRGSTDTQYF. CDR3 bases: TGTGCCTCAGACCGGCGGGGAAGCACAGATACGCAGTATTTT.

This clonotype is medium-sized (0.01 to 0.1%) in the sample. This rearrangement joins TRBV13 to TRBJ2-7; TRBD2 matches at 8 bases. The CDR3 extends over 15 amino acids. Germline-derived CDR1 and CDR2 are PRHDT and FYEKMQ (reference sequence). After removal of 5 bases from V and 4 bases from J, the junction contained 10 bases not matched to a gene. The CDR3 reads CASSPQSGRGYEQYF. The DNA for the CDR3 is TGTGCCAGCAGCCCACAGAGCGGGAGAGGTTACGAGCAGTACTTC. The full variable domain, rest sourced from reference TRBV13 and TRBJ2-7, is AAGVIQSPRHLIKEKRETATLKCYPIPRHDTVYWYQQGPGQDPQFLISFYEKMQSDKGSIPDRFSAQQFSDYHSELNMSSLELGDSALYFCASSPQSGRGYEQYFGPGTRLTVT.

This clonotype is labeled large. This chain uses TRBV12-3 or TRBV12-4 with TRBJ1-1; possible D gene TRBD1, 6 bases. The CDR3 loop spans 12 amino acids. Trimming took 5 bases from V and 7 from J, leaving 11 bases between them. This CDR3 reads CASSVSTGEAFF. CDR3 DNA sequence: TGTGCCAGCAGTGTCTCGACAGGTGAAGCTTTCTTT.

In its sample, this clonotype ranks as medium-sized. V and J are TRBV7-3 and TRBJ2-5; 10 bases match TRBD1. The CDR3 covers 15 residues. The trim removed 4 bases at V and 3 bases at J, leaving 5 bases unmatched. Germline CDR1 reads SGHTA; CDR2 reads FQGTGA. The CDR3 DNA sequence: TGTGCCAGCAGCTCGTATGGGACAGGGGAAGAGACCCAGTACTTC. Protein product: CASSSYGTGEETQYF.

Within the sample, this clonotype is medium-sized (0.01 to 0.1%). V is TRBV30 and J is TRBJ1-2; possible D gene TRBD1, 5 bases. Germline loops: CDR1 GTSNPN, CDR2 SVGIG (reference sequence). V was clipped by 0 bases and J by 11 bases, with 13 bases between them. There are 12 residues in the CDR3. This CDR3 is CAWSVFGGVYTF. The CDR3 coding sequence is TGTGCCTGGAGTGTATTTGGAGGGGTGTACACCTTC. Drawing the rest from reference TRBV30 and TRBJ1-2, the complete variable domain is SQTIHQWPATLVQPVGSPLSLECTVEGTSNPNLYWYRQAAGRGLQLLFYSVGIGQISSEVPQNLSASRPQDRQFILSSKKLLLSDSGFYLCAWSVFGGVYTFGSGTRLTVV.

By share, this clonotype ranks as medium-sized. The J gene is TRBJ2-5, the V gene TRBV5-1; 12 nucleotides agree with TRBD1. Germline CDR1 is SGHRS and CDR2 is YFSETQ. V shed 3 bases and J 5 bases; nucleotides not matched to a gene: 5. The CDR3 contains 15 residues. The CDR3 bases are TGCGCCAGCAGCTCGGGACAGGGGGCGTTCGAGACCCAGTACTTC. Translation: CASSSGQGAFETQYF.

By share, this clonotype ranks as large (0.1 to 1%). The V gene is TRBV11-2, the J gene TRBJ1-4; D remains unclear. V dropped 2 bases and J dropped 6 bases, with 13 bases sitting between them. Per germline, CDR1 SGHAT and CDR2 FQNNGV. CDR3 length equals 15 residues. CDR3 bases: TGTGCCAGCAGCTTAACTGGAACCTATGATGAAAAACTGTTTTTT. Amino acid sequence: CASSLTGTYDEKLFF.

This clonotype was recorded at least ten times. The CDR3 DNA reads as TGTGCCAGCTCGAGACAGGGCAACCAAGAGACCCAGTACTTC. Its translation is CASSRQGNQETQYF. The V gene is TRBV11-2, the J gene TRBJ2-5, with TRBD1 matching 7 bases. Per germline, CDR1 SGHAT and CDR2 FQNNGV. The CDR3 is 14 amino acids. J gave up 0 bases and V 8 bases, and 6 bases lay outside the gene matches.

This clonotype is judged medium-sized (0.01 to 0.1%). The rearrangement links TRBV24-1 to TRBJ2-3, with D maybe TRBD1 (6 bases). V shed 5 bases and J shed 0 bases, with 8 bases lying between them. The CDR3 extends over 14 amino acids. Germline lookup yields CDR1 KGHDR and CDR2 SFDVKD. Here the CDR3 reads CATSVGGSTDTQYF. The DNA of the CDR3 is TGTGCCACCAGTGTTGGGGGCAGCACAGATACGCAGTATTTT.

By share, this clonotype ranks as large (0.1 to 1%). The V and J genes are TRBV19 and TRBJ2-1, with TRBD2 matching 13 bases. The germline V gene encodes CDR1 LNHDA and CDR2 SQIVND (reference sequence). CDR3 length: 20 residues. The J segment lost 0 bases and the V segment lost 0 bases, leaving 8 bases of the junction unmatched. CDR3 bases: TGTGCCAGTAGTATAGAACCCAGGACTAGCGGGAGAGGCTCCTACAATGAGCAGTTCTTC. It is translated as CASSIEPRTSGRGSYNEQFF.

In its sample, this clonotype ranks as large. The chain links TRBV7-9 to TRBJ2-7; D might be TRBD1 (6 bases). CDR3 length equals 13 residues. Trimming cost V 5 bases and J 6 bases, with 14 bases left between them. Germline CDR1 reads SEHNR; CDR2 reads FQNEAQ (reference sequence). The CDR3 protein is CASSQLDSREQYF. CDR3 DNA: TGTGCCAGCAGCCAACTGGACAGCCGCGAGCAGTACTTC.

By share of the sample, this clonotype is medium-sized. This rearrangement joins TRBV7-8 to TRBJ1-5; a weak D match, TRBD1 (6 bases). This CDR3 region has 15 residues. V was pared by 3 bases and J by 4 bases, with 13 bases between. The germline CDR1 and CDR2 sequences are SGHVS and FQNEAQ. CDR3 DNA sequence: TGTGCCAGCAGCTTCGGGGGGCGAGAAAATCAGCCCCAGCATTTT. Its protein is CASSFGGRENQPQHF.

This clonotype is classed as medium-sized (0.01 to 0.1%). This chain uses TRBV5-6 with TRBJ2-3; D not certain. Trimming left V 3 bases short and J 3 bases short, with 5 bases between. CDR3 length: 12 residues. In germline, CDR1 is SGHDT, CDR2 YYEEEE. Here the CDR3 DNA reads TGTGCCAGCAGCTATGCTACAGATACGCAGTATTTT. Encoded protein: CASSYATDTQYF.

By frequency in the sample, this clonotype is medium-sized (0.01 to 0.1%). This rearrangement joins TRBV30 to TRBJ2-7; 9 bases map to TRBD2. Germline lookup yields CDR1 GTSNPN and CDR2 SVGIG (reference sequence). V shed 4 bases, J shed 6 bases, and the junction held 10 bases outside the gene matches. The CDR3 is 14 amino acids. The CDR3 bases are TGTGCCTGGACCGGGACTAGCAGAAGAGGCGAGCAGTACTTC. Its protein product is CAWTGTSRRGEQYF.

This clonotype is termed medium-sized (0.01 to 0.1%). V gene TRBV7-4 combines with J gene TRBJ2-7; 9 bases match TRBD2. The CDR3 runs 17 residues. V was pared by 4 bases and J by 3 bases, with 13 bases of the junction left unmatched. Germline CDR1 is SGHVT and CDR2 is SQSDAQ. In DNA, the CDR3 is TGTGCCAGCAGCTCACGTTTACTAGCGGGTCCCCTCTACGAGCAGTACTTC. This encodes CASSSRLLAGPLYEQYF.

This clonotype came up many times. The rearrangement links TRBV12-3 or TRBV12-4 to TRBJ2-7, with D perhaps matching TRBD1 (5 bases). The CDR3 is 14 amino acids. V shed 6 bases and J shed 5 bases, with 17 bases lying between them. The CDR3 DNA sequence: TGTGCCAGCAGCCCCTTGGGGCGGTCCAACGAGCAGTACTTC. This gives the protein CASSPLGRSNEQYF.

This clonotype rates as medium-sized. Since no conserved phenylalanine or tryptophan closes the CDR3, a read error is the likely cause. No DNA is shown, since the ends of the CDR3 on it are uncertain; the CDR3 is the one TCRdb lists. The gene calls are TRBV12-5 and TRBJ2-1. Germline CDR1 is LGHNT and CDR2 is FRNRAP. With termini counted, the CDR3 has 8 amino acids. CDR3 sequence reads: CASGLLPD.

This clonotype is termed medium-sized (0.01 to 0.1%). The chain combines TRBV10-3 with TRBJ2-1, with TRBD2 matching over 10 bases. Germline V gene data show CDR1 as ENHRY and CDR2 as SYGVKD. V shed 10 bases, J shed 2 bases, and the junction held 5 bases outside the gene matches. The CDR3 spans 14 residues. CDR3 amino acids: CATKREGTYNEQFF. CDR3 sequence (DNA): TGTGCCACCAAGCGGGAGGGCACCTACAATGAGCAGTTCTTC.

Within the sample, this clonotype is medium-sized. This chain connects TRBV3-1 to TRBJ2-7; D remains unclear. The CDR3 length is 12 residues. The germline V and J ends were trimmed by 1 base and 5 bases, with 6 bases remaining between them. Germline V gene lookup returns CDR1 LGHDT and CDR2 YNNKEL (reference sequence). CDR3 residues: CASSQVSHEQYF. CDR3 bases: TGTGCCAGCAGCCAAGTATCTCACGAGCAGTACTTC.

This clonotype is termed medium-sized. The chain links TRBV29-1 to TRBJ2-1, with D tentatively TRBD2 (7 bases). Trimming left V 6 bases short and J 2 bases short, with 17 bases between. Per the germline V gene, CDR1 is SQVTM and CDR2 is ANQGSEA. The CDR3 totals 15 residues. The CDR3 here is CSVDLGGAPYNEQFF. The CDR3, as DNA: TGCAGCGTGGATCTGGGGGGGGCGCCCTACAATGAGCAGTTCTTC.

Judged by abundance, this clonotype is medium-sized. CDR3 coding DNA: TGTGCCAGCACGAACGGACTAGAGGGCAATGAGCAGTTCTTC. Its protein product is CASTNGLEGNEQFF. The chain couples TRBV6-2 or TRBV6-3 to TRBJ2-1, with 7 bases fitting TRBD2. V lost 7 bases, J lost 6 bases, and 9 bases stayed unmatched. The length of the CDR3 is 14 residues. Germline values: CDR1 MNHEY, CDR2 SVGEGT.